A single sample gave rise to the 28 T cell receptor beta chains below, sequenced in a study of T cells after yellow fever vaccination. Each CDR3 protein is one row after TCRdb ran MiXCR on the 5' RACE reads. There are 350,000 to 450,000 distinct CDR3 sequences in the sample; around 6.4% occur only once, and roughly 15% lies in the top ten. This sample comprised PBMCs, obtained 5 days after the yellow fever booster vaccination. The source is a man aged 25 to 45 who received the YFV17D yellow fever vaccine.

The chain is built from TRBV10-3 and TRBJ1-5; possible D gene TRBD1, 5 bases. Trimming took 4 bases from V and 3 from J, leaving 10 bases between them. This CDR3 has 14 residues. Germline V gene sequence: CDR1 ENHRY, CDR2 SYGVKD. DNA of the CDR3: TGTGCCATCAGTGGCGACAGCGACAATCAGCCCCAGCATTTT. As protein: CAISGDSDNQPQHF.

This clonotype came up a few times. The CDR3 nucleotides are TGTGCCACCAGTGATCCCCTTGGGGGGAAAAGTTTCTTT. Encoded protein: CATSDPLGGKSFF. This chain uses TRBV24-1 with TRBJ1-1; tentatively, D is TRBD1 (5 bases). V was pared by 3 bases and J by 13 bases, with 17 bases between. Germline V gives CDR1 KGHDR, CDR2 SFDVKD. The CDR3 totals 13 residues.

Only a few counts were recorded for this clonotype. V is TRBV20-1 and J is TRBJ2-7; D is uncertain. The germline V and J ends were trimmed by 3 bases and 0 bases, with 12 bases remaining between them. The CDR3 totals 14 residues. Germline-derived CDR1 and CDR2 are DFQATT and SNEGSKA (reference sequence). The CDR3 spells CSARFGGSSYEQYF. The DNA of the CDR3 is TGCAGTGCTAGGTTCGGCGGAAGCTCCTACGAGCAGTACTTC.

The sample holds one count of this clonotype. The V gene is TRBV7-2, the J gene TRBJ2-5; the D gene is possibly TRBD2 (6 bases). Germline CDR1 SGHTA, CDR2 FQGNSA. The CDR3 extends over 13 amino acids. V was shortened by 5 bases and J by 3 bases, with 10 bases between the two germline ends. The CDR3 nucleotides read TGTGCCAGCAGCCTTAGACTAGAAGAGACCCAGTACTTC. It specifies CASSLRLEETQYF.

This clonotype was counted a few times. The chain carries TRBV20-1 and TRBJ2-2; D may be TRBD1 (6 bases). This CDR3 contains 17 residues. Germline values: CDR1 DFQATT, CDR2 SNEGSKA (reference sequence). Between the trimmed V and J ends, which lost 4 bases and 3 bases, there was a span of 21 bases. CDR3 amino acids: CSAIPGTLPGDTGELFF. The CDR3 DNA is TGCAGTGCTATCCCCGGGACACTCCCAGGAGACACCGGGGAGCTGTTTTTT.

The chain employs TRBV5-1 and TRBJ2-5; TRBD1 agrees at 7 bases. This CDR3 contains 13 residues. Germline V gives CDR1 SGHRS, CDR2 YFSETQ. V lost 2 bases to trimming and J lost 4 bases; unmatched junction nucleotides: 2. Here the CDR3 reads CASSFTGVETQYF. The CDR3 DNA sequence: TGCGCCAGCAGCTTTACAGGGGTAGAGACCCAGTACTTC.

This clonotype was observed a few times. The chain joins TRBV18 to TRBJ2-5; no clear D gene. The CDR3 spans 12 residues. V was cut by 7 bases and J by 5 bases, with 11 bases left in between. Germline V gives CDR1 KGHSH, CDR2 LQKENI. The CDR3 protein is CASYVIEETQYF. The CDR3 coding sequence is TGTGCCAGCTACGTGATCGAGGAGACCCAGTACTTC.

This clonotype has just a few counts. This chain joins TRBV9 and TRBJ2-1; 8 positions agree with TRBD2. Germline lookup yields CDR1 SGDLS and CDR2 YYNGEE. CDR3 length: 15 amino acids. J gave up 6 bases and V 0 bases, and 5 bases lay outside the gene matches. Here the CDR3 reads CASSVAGTRTNEQFF. In nucleotides, the CDR3 is TGTGCCAGCAGCGTAGCCGGGACTAGAACCAATGAGCAGTTCTTC.

This clonotype occurred many times. The chain joins TRBV29-1 to TRBJ2-7; 10 bases are a match to TRBD1. There are 12 residues in the CDR3. Germline-derived CDR1 and CDR2 are SQVTM and ANQGSEA. Unmatched junction bases numbered 3, after V lost 4 bases and J lost 6 bases. The CDR3 coding sequence is TGCAGCGTTGGTGGGGACAGGGGCGAGCAGTACTTC. This translates into CSVGGDRGEQYF.

The chain carries TRBV14 and TRBJ2-7, with D uncertain. The CDR3 spans 11 residues. Germline V gene sequence: CDR1 SGHDN, CDR2 FVKESK. With 6 bases removed from V and 7 bases from J, the gap between germline ends came to 10 bases. The CDR3 DNA follows: TGTGCCAGCAGTCATGGTGTGGAGCAGTACTTC. It yields the protein CASSHGVEQYF.

This clonotype was detected many times. This sequence joins TRBV20-1 and TRBJ2-3; D not resolved. V lost 3 bases to trimming and J lost 1 base, with 17 bases between them. The V gene's germline CDR1 is DFQATT and CDR2 SNEGSKA (reference sequence). The CDR3 is 16 amino acids. The CDR3 region has the DNA TGCAGTGCTAGTCAGCAGTGGCTAAGGGGCACAGATACGCAGTATTTT. Its translation: CSASQQWLRGTDTQYF.

This clonotype has just a few counts. V usage is TRBV20-1 and J usage is TRBJ2-1, with 9 positions matching TRBD1. Trimming cost V 4 bases and J 3 bases; bases outside gene matches: 7. CDR1 DFQATT and CDR2 SNEGSKA come from the germline V gene (reference sequence). The CDR3 length is 15 residues. CDR3 region: CSAIQGQGYYNEQFF. CDR3 DNA: TGCAGTGCTATCCAGGGACAGGGATACTACAATGAGCAGTTCTTC.

The V gene is TRBV5-1, the J gene TRBJ2-7; TRBD2 aligns across 7 bases. The CDR3 covers 12 residues. Germline V gives CDR1 SGHRS, CDR2 YFSETQ. With V trimmed by 5 bases and J by 4 bases, 3 bases remained unmatched. CDR3 DNA sequence: TGCGCCAGCAGGGGAGGGGTTTACGAGCAGTACTTC. As protein: CASRGGVYEQYF.

V is TRBV7-6 and J is TRBJ2-2; no firm D call. The CDR3 runs 14 residues. The V end was cut by 5 bases, the J end by 6 bases, with 13 bases between. CDR1 and CDR2 from the germline V gene are SGHVS and FNYEAQ. The CDR3 spells CASSGSLSAGELFF. DNA of the CDR3: TGTGCCAGCAGCGGCAGTCTCTCCGCCGGGGAGCTGTTTTTT.

This sequence joins TRBV6-5 and TRBJ2-2; D is unresolved. V lost 4 bases and J 2 bases, leaving 17 bases between the germline ends. Germline V CDR1 and CDR2: MNHEY, SVGAGI. This CDR3 spans 17 amino acids. Here the CDR3 DNA reads TGTGCCAGCAGTTCACCTTCCCGGACGGATAACACCGGGGAGCTGTTTTTT. Residues: CASSSPSRTDNTGELFF.

This clonotype was counted between two and nine times. The rearrangement uses TRBV6-1 and TRBJ2-1, with D perhaps TRBD1 (5 bases). CDR3 size: 16 residues. Germline values: CDR1 MNHNS, CDR2 SASEGT. Trimming pared 4 bases from V and 2 bases from J, leaving 15 bases between. The CDR3 sequence is CASSGGLIATYNEQFF. In DNA form, the CDR3 reads TGTGCCAGCAGTGGGGGCCTAATTGCCACCTACAATGAGCAGTTCTTC.

This clonotype was recorded many times. V and J are TRBV5-5 and TRBJ2-7; a possible D gene is TRBD1 (6 bases). Trimming left V 4 bases short and J 4 bases short, with 18 bases between. Looked up from germline, CDR1 is SGHKS and CDR2 is YYEKEE (reference sequence). This CDR3 contains 15 residues. The CDR3 nucleotides are TGTGCCAGCAGCCTCCAGACAGGCGGAACGTACGAGCAGTACTTC. Its translation is CASSLQTGGTYEQYF.

The V and J genes are TRBV9 and TRBJ2-1; D ambiguous. Germline V gene lookup returns CDR1 SGDLS and CDR2 YYNGEE. CDR3 length equals 14 residues. The V gene lost 3 bases and the J gene lost 10 bases, with 17 bases spanning the gap. CDR3 sequence (DNA): TGTGCCAGCAGCGGGGCCCTTGGTTTTGCAGAGCAGTTCTTC. Translation: CASSGALGFAEQFF.

The sample holds many counts of this clonotype. The chain employs TRBV10-3 and TRBJ1-2; D not resolved. Deletions cut 8 bases from V and 7 bases from J, with 11 bases between. The CDR3 extends over 11 amino acids. CDR1 and CDR2 from the germline V gene are ENHRY and SYGVKD. CDR3 coding DNA: TGTGCCATCTGGGCCGGACGTGGCTACACCTTC. It codes for CAIWAGRGYTF.

This clonotype was seen many times. The chain is built from TRBV6-5 and TRBJ2-3; D remains ambiguous. CDR3 length: 13 residues. Trimming pared 7 bases from V and 1 base from J, leaving 9 bases between. The germline gives CDR1 MNHEY, CDR2 SVGAGI. CDR3 in amino acids: CASIGPGTDTQYF. The DNA for the CDR3 is TGTGCCAGCATCGGCCCCGGCACAGATACGCAGTATTTT.

This clonotype was detected many times. The rearrangement links TRBV20-1 to TRBJ2-1, with D unresolved. CDR1 DFQATT and CDR2 SNEGSKA come from the germline V gene (reference sequence). The V gene lost 3 bases and the J gene lost 0 bases, with 12 bases spanning the gap. The CDR3 runs to 15 residues. In nucleotides, the CDR3 is TGCAGTGCTAGGGGCGTTCTGAGCTCCTACAATGAGCAGTTCTTC. Amino acid sequence: CSARGVLSSYNEQFF.

The chain recombines TRBV20-1 with TRBJ2-7, with 9 bases matching TRBD1. This CDR3 region has 14 residues. V was clipped by 2 bases and J by 4 bases; unmatched bases: 6. Per germline, CDR1 DFQATT and CDR2 SNEGSKA (reference sequence). CDR3 sequence (DNA): TGCAGTGCTAGACCGGGACAGGGAAGGTACGAGCAGTACTTC. Translating it yields CSARPGQGRYEQYF.

DNA of the CDR3: TGCAGTGCTAGAGGACATAGCGGGACTGAGGAGACCCAGTACTTC. It encodes CSARGHSGTEETQYF. This chain joins TRBV20-1 and TRBJ2-5; TRBD2 matches at 8 bases. This CDR3 region has 15 residues. The trim removed 1 base at V and 5 bases at J, leaving 9 bases unmatched. Germline V lookup: CDR1 DFQATT, CDR2 SNEGSKA (reference sequence).

This clonotype was found many times. The chain uses TRBV6-2 or TRBV6-3 and TRBJ2-2; D gene unclear. Germline V gene data show CDR1 as MNHEY and CDR2 as SVGEGT. V dropped 5 bases and J dropped 4 bases, with 14 bases sitting between them. The CDR3 extends over 15 amino acids. The CDR3 bases are TGTGCCAGCAGTCCTATTCTAGAGGCCACCGGGGAGCTGTTTTTT. Translation gives CASSPILEATGELFF.

This clonotype has a count of ten or more. The J gene is TRBJ2-4, the V gene TRBV20-1, with TRBD1 matching 9 bases. J lost 6 bases, V lost 7 bases, and 4 bases had no gene match. The CDR3 has 12 amino acids. Looked up from germline, CDR1 is DFQATT and CDR2 is SNEGSKA (reference sequence). The CDR3, as DNA: TGCAGTGGCTTGACAGGGGGAAACATTCAGTACTTC. It codes for CSGLTGGNIQYF.

The chain carries TRBV27 and TRBJ1-6; D is uncertain. This CDR3 has 11 residues. Germline CDR1 and CDR2: MNHEY and SMNVEV (reference sequence). The germline V and J ends were trimmed by 4 bases and 14 bases, with 9 bases remaining between them. The CDR3 loop reads CASSSGPTLHF. In DNA form, the CDR3 reads TGTGCCAGCAGTTCCGGGCCCACCCTCCACTTT.

This clonotype was counted a few times. The chain is built from TRBV29-1 and TRBJ2-3; possible D gene TRBD1, 6 bases. V was shortened by 7 bases and J by 4 bases, with 15 bases between the two germline ends. This CDR3 is built from 13 residues. CDR1 is SQVTM, CDR2 ANQGSEA, per germline. The CDR3 is CSGEPRGSDTQYF. CDR3 sequence (DNA): TGCAGCGGGGAACCGAGGGGGTCAGATACGCAGTATTTT.

CDR3 residues: CSILGQGSSHEQYF. Written as DNA, the CDR3 is TGCAGCATCCTCGGACAGGGATCCTCGCACGAGCAGTACTTC. The J gene is TRBJ2-7, the V gene TRBV29-1; TRBD1 agrees at 8 bases. CDR1 is SQVTM and CDR2 is ANQGSEA in the germline V gene. This CDR3 is 14 amino acids long. V gave up 8 bases and J gave up 5 bases; unmatched junction bases: 14.